This TCR beta chain comes out of a study of blood T cell repertoires in COVID-19. As for the study in general: From the United States, Italy and Spain came samples of acute and convalescent COVID-19.

The germline CDR1 and CDR2 sequences are ENHRY and SYGVKD. The CDR3 is 18 amino acids. The ends lost 0 bases at V and 0 bases at J; junction bases unmatched: 5. The authors' processing: Nucleated cell counts were estimated from reference gene primer amplification. Only in-frame clones appear in the TCRdb table, and some are missing; sequencing was by immunoSEQ multiplex PCR. V, J and clone size derive from that table, while D and trimming were established from the DNA sequence. The sample holds about 310,000 clones, around nine tenths seen once. The gene calls are TRBV10-3 and TRBJ2-6, with 7 bases aligning to TRBD1. The TCR sequence derives from a man in his 70s with acute or convalescent COVID-19. Sequencing was done on a sample of peripheral blood. CDR3 loop: CAISESGQMFSGANVLTF. As DNA, the CDR3 is TGTGCCATCAGTGAGTCGGGACAGATGTTCTCTGGGGCCAACGTCCTGACTTTC.